These 17 T cell receptor beta chains share one sample of origin, sequenced in a study of neurological immune-mediated disorders. One entry per CDR3 protein results from TCRdb running MiXCR on the 5' RACE reads. The sample yields about 120,000 distinct CDR3 sequences, roughly 3.2% seen once. Source material: PBMCs. These TCRs come from a woman aged 30 to 39 with multiple sclerosis.

This clonotype was recorded many times. The CDR3 DNA is TGTGCCAGCAGCCTACGGGCCCGGGGGGTGCAGTACTTC. Its translation is CASSLRARGVQYF. This chain uses TRBV5-6 with TRBJ2-7; 7 bases are shared with TRBD2. CDR1 is SGHDT and CDR2 is YYEEEE in the germline V gene. V was clipped by 4 bases and J by 9 bases; unmatched bases: 10. The CDR3 extends over 13 amino acids.

This clonotype was found a few times. V is TRBV6-5 and J is TRBJ1-2; D uncertain. The CDR3 sequence is 12 residues long. Germline V lookup: CDR1 MNHEY, CDR2 SVGAGI. Deletions cut 6 bases from V and 4 bases from J, with 9 bases between. CDR3 in DNA: TGTGCCAGCAGGGACCTTCTCTATGGCTACACCTTC. This codes for CASRDLLYGYTF.

This clonotype was seen at least ten times. The chain links TRBV5-1 to TRBJ2-5; D is unclear. Trimming pared 5 bases from V and 3 bases from J, leaving 11 bases between. The CDR3 is 13 amino acids. Germline V lookup: CDR1 SGHRS, CDR2 YFSETQ. CDR3 sequence (DNA): TGCGCCAGCAGGAGTGGATACAAAGAGACCCAGTACTTC. Its protein is CASRSGYKETQYF.

This clonotype was seen at least ten times. The V call is TRBV5-1, the J call TRBJ2-3, with D unclear. The V and J ends lost 0 bases and 2 bases respectively, with 10 bases between them. CDR3 size: 15 residues. Germline V gene lookup returns CDR1 SGHRS and CDR2 YFSETQ. CDR3 sequence (DNA): TGCGCCAGCAGCTTGGTTACCAGAGACACAGATACGCAGTATTTT. This encodes CASSLVTRDTDTQYF.

This clonotype has a count of ten or more. V gene TRBV7-2 combines with J gene TRBJ2-7, with D unclear. Germline CDR1 SGHTA, CDR2 FQGNSA. Trimming shortened V by 5 bases and J by 6 bases, and 14 bases separated the two germline ends. The CDR3 is 13 amino acids. Here the CDR3 reads CASSPRWAGEQYF. The CDR3 DNA reads as TGTGCCAGCAGCCCAAGATGGGCTGGCGAGCAGTACTTC.

Ten or more counts support this clonotype. The chain couples TRBV27 to TRBJ2-7, with 9 bases identical to TRBD1. This CDR3 contains 19 residues. J lost 2 bases, V lost 0 bases, and 14 bases had no gene match. CDR1 and CDR2 (germline): MNHEY, SMNVEV (reference sequence). As DNA, the CDR3 is TGTGCCAGCAGTTTATCTCGGAGTTGGAGACAGGGGGGAGCCTACGAGCAGTACTTC. Its protein product is CASSLSRSWRQGGAYEQYF.

This clonotype was seen at least ten times. CDR3 protein: CASSLGQGYTF. DNA for the CDR3: TGTGCCAGCAGCCTAGGACAGGGCTACACCTTC. The genes are TRBV7-2 and TRBJ1-2; D might be TRBD1 (6 bases). In germline, CDR1 is SGHTA, CDR2 FQGNSA. The V end was cut by 5 bases, the J end by 8 bases, with 9 bases between. There are 11 residues in the CDR3.

This clonotype occurred many times. The chain combines TRBV27 with TRBJ2-5, with 8 bases aligning to TRBD2. V trimming: 6 bases; J trimming: 1 base; junction bases outside the gene matches: 1. Germline lookup yields CDR1 MNHEY and CDR2 SMNVEV (reference sequence). The CDR3 contains 13 residues. CDR3 region: CASRGLGQETQYF. CDR3 in DNA: TGTGCCAGCAGGGGACTAGGCCAAGAGACCCAGTACTTC.

As concerns this clonotype: Possible read error: a much larger clone is one base away. The chain has TRBV5-1 and TRBJ1-5; 7 nucleotides line up with TRBD1. Looked up from germline, CDR1 is SGHRS and CDR2 is YFSETQ. This CDR3 contains 14 residues. CDR3 sequence: CASSLEQGSRPQNF. As DNA, the CDR3 is TGCGCCAGCAGCTTGGAACAGGGGAGTAGGCCCCAGAATTTT.

At least ten counts were recorded for this clonotype. The gene calls are TRBV5-6 and TRBJ1-4; D might be TRBD1 (5 bases). The V gene lost 5 bases and the J gene lost 3 bases, with 11 bases spanning the gap. This CDR3 contains 14 residues. Germline CDR1 and CDR2: SGHDT and YYEEEE. The chain's CDR3 is CASSFGASNEKLFF. CDR3 bases: TGTGCCAGCAGTTTCGGGGCCTCTAATGAAAAACTGTTTTTT.

This clonotype has only a few counts. This chain joins TRBV20-1 and TRBJ2-7; TRBD1 agrees at 7 bases. Germline trimming cut 2 bases from V and 0 bases from J; bases unmatched to any gene: 1. Germline assignment: CDR1 DFQATT and CDR2 SNEGSKA (reference sequence). This CDR3 is built from 13 residues. The CDR3 loop is CSARRDSSYEQYF. In nucleotides, the CDR3 is TGCAGTGCTAGAAGGGACAGCTCCTACGAGCAGTACTTC.

This clonotype was observed many times. CDR3 coding DNA: TGTGCCAGCAGTTACCCTAGTACGACCCATGAGCAGTTCTTC. This translates into CASSYPSTTHEQFF. The J gene is TRBJ2-1, the V gene TRBV5-4; D is unclear. Germline V CDR1 and CDR2: SGHNT, YYREEE (reference sequence). This CDR3 is built from 14 residues. V was pared by 5 bases and J by 8 bases, with 17 bases between.

The CDR3 region is CASSYSNRGEPPGTEAFF. The CDR3 DNA is TGTGCCAGCAGTTACTCGAATCGTGGGGAACCCCCTGGCACTGAAGCTTTCTTT. The chain couples TRBV6-5 to TRBJ1-1; D remains unclear. Trimming stripped 0 bases from V and 4 bases from J, with 21 bases between. Per germline, CDR1 MNHEY and CDR2 SVGAGI. CDR3 length equals 18 residues.

Ten or more counts support this clonotype. This chain uses TRBV9 with TRBJ1-3; possible D gene TRBD1, 5 bases. V was clipped by 3 bases and J by 1 base, with 23 bases between them. The germline gives CDR1 SGDLS, CDR2 YYNGEE. CDR3 size: 19 residues. CDR3 protein: CASSAGHRLVLGSGNTIYF. In DNA, the CDR3 is TGTGCCAGCAGCGCCGGACATAGGCTGGTTTTGGGTTCTGGAAACACCATATATTTT.

This clonotype was counted ten times or more. The chain links TRBV6-2 or TRBV6-3 to TRBJ2-2, with D perhaps TRBD1 or TRBD2 (6 bases each). Germline-derived CDR1 and CDR2 are MNHEY and SVGEGT. V lost 7 bases, J lost 1 base, and 10 bases lay in between. The CDR3 covers 14 residues. The DNA of the CDR3 is TGTGCCAGCACCCGGGGGCAGAACACCGGGGAGCTGTTTTTT. This sequence encodes CASTRGQNTGELFF.

This clonotype was detected ten times or more. This chain links TRBV12-3 or TRBV12-4 with TRBJ1-1; D gene uncertain. The CDR3 sequence is 13 residues long. V lost 3 bases to trimming and J lost 4 bases, with 9 bases between them. The CDR3 region has the DNA TGTGCCAGCAGTTTCCGTATTGGCACTGAAGCTTTCTTT. Translating gives CASSFRIGTEAFF.

In its sample, this clonotype was seen many times. The CDR3 spells CASSWKGGIYF. The CDR3 DNA is TGTGCCAGCAGTTGGAAGGGAGGCATATATTTT. The rearrangement links TRBV28 to TRBJ1-3; D not resolved. CDR1 is MDHEN, CDR2 SYDVKM, per germline. V was shortened by 4 bases and J by 12 bases, with 10 bases between the two germline ends. This CDR3 is built from 11 residues.